This TCR beta chain originates from a study of T-cell reconstitution after alpha-beta-depleted transplantation in children. Using unique molecular identifiers, the investigators prepared the TCRbeta library. TCRdb re-called the PCR reads through MiXCR, storing one row per CDR3 protein. The table has about 350,000 distinct CDR3 sequences, 13% seen once. At least ten counts were recorded for this clonotype. V was pared by 4 bases and J by 7 bases, with 9 bases between. CDR1 and CDR2 (germline): SGHRS, YFSETQ. The CDR3 is made up of 12 amino acids. The chain joins TRBV5-1 to TRBJ2-1; tentative D call: TRBD1 (5 bases). The sample in question was PBMCs, obtained from the stem cell graft. The receptor was isolated from a human donor who donated a stem cell graft to a child with Fanconi anemia. CDR3 sequence reads: CASSPRQNEQFF. The CDR3 nucleotides are TGCGCCAGCAGCCCCCGACAGAATGAGCAGTTCTTC.